The 19 T cell receptor beta chains listed next were all sequenced from one sample in a study of beta chain features in type 1 diabetes. These receptors have no known antigen. The study reverse transcribed the entire isolated RNA, so it sequenced expressed TCRB transcripts. The table came from immunoSEQ multiplex PCR; TCRdb's copy has only in-frame clones and leaves some out. The table shows 150,000 to 170,000 clones, with about a tenth occurring only once. Study observations and caveats: Among patients with Type 1 diabetes, TCRB CDR3s were moderately but significantly shorter in every one of the four CD4+ subsets.

Sequencing used central memory CD4+ T cells from blood. All receptors come from a man younger than 45 with type 1 diabetes.

This clone occurred a few times. Other DNA sequences of this sample code for an identical CDR3. The chain has TRBV2 and TRBJ2-1; 9 positions match TRBD1. Germline V gene sequence: CDR1 SNHLY, CDR2 FYNNEI. This CDR3 is built from 13 residues. V shed 5 bases and J 5 bases; nucleotides not matched to a gene: 1. Here the CDR3 DNA reads TGTGCCAGCAGTCGGGACAGGGACAATGAGCAGTTCTTC. As protein: CASSRDRDNEQFF.

This clone was seen a handful of times. This sequence joins TRBV27 and TRBJ1-2; no definite D call. The CDR3 runs 13 residues. Per germline, CDR1 MNHEY and CDR2 SMNVEV (reference sequence). Trimming stripped 5 bases from V and 8 bases from J, with 15 bases between. DNA for the CDR3: TGTGCCAGCAGTACCGTCGGCGGGTACGGCTACACCTTC. Translated, it gives CASSTVGGYGYTF.

This clone came up a few times. V and J are TRBV6-6 and TRBJ2-3, with a tentative D call TRBD1 (6 bases). The V gene lost 11 bases and the J gene lost 1 base, with 19 bases spanning the gap. The CDR3 is 15 amino acids. Germline values: CDR1 MNHNY, CDR2 SVGAGI (reference sequence). CDR3 in amino acids: CASKIGGEGTDTQYF. The CDR3, as DNA: TGTGCCTCAAAGATAGGGGGAGAAGGCACAGATACGCAGTATTTT.

V usage is TRBV4-3 and J usage is TRBJ1-1; 7 positions match TRBD1. Trimming removed 4 bases from V and 5 bases from J; junction bases left unmatched: 10. CDR3 length: 15 residues. CDR1 and CDR2 (germline): LGHNA, YSLEER. CDR3 sequence: CASSRRTGDSTEAFF. The CDR3 coding sequence is TGCGCCAGCAGCCGCCGTACAGGGGACAGTACTGAAGCTTTCTTT.

The chain has TRBV5-6 and TRBJ1-3, with a possible D match to TRBD1 (5 bases). Between the trimmed V and J ends, which lost 4 bases and 0 bases, there was a span of 8 bases. Per the germline V gene, CDR1 is SGHDT and CDR2 is YYEEEE. The CDR3 totals 14 residues. The CDR3: CASSRTPSGNTIYF. CDR3 DNA sequence: TGTGCCAGCAGCAGGACACCCTCTGGAAACACCATATATTTT.

A few counts support this clone. The CDR3 here is CASSPTSPSDNEQFF. In nucleotides, the CDR3 is TGTGCCAGCTCACCTACTTCGCCTAGTGACAATGAGCAGTTCTTC. The J gene is TRBJ2-1, the V gene TRBV18; D uncertain. The germline V gene has CDR1 KGHSH and CDR2 LQKENI. This CDR3 has 15 amino acids. V lost 3 bases and J lost 5, with 14 bases in between.

This clone is medium-sized in the sample. CDR3 sequence (DNA): TGCAGCGTTTATACACCGCCCAATGAGCAGTTCTTC. Translation gives CSVYTPPNEQFF. This rearrangement joins TRBV29-1 to TRBJ2-1; unclear D gene. Trimming took off 5 bases at V and 6 bases at J, with 11 bases between the two ends. The germline CDR1 and CDR2 sequences are SQVTM and ANQGSEA. The CDR3 contains 12 residues.

To note about this clone: This sample also contains other DNA sequences that code for the same CDR3. The chain is built from TRBV7-3 and TRBJ2-5, with D possibly matching TRBD2 (5 bases). The CDR3 is made up of 12 amino acids. V was trimmed by 3 bases and J by 4 bases, leaving 6 bases between them. The V gene's germline CDR1 is SGHTA and CDR2 FQGTGA. CDR3: CASSLAGETQYF. CDR3 DNA: TGTGCCAGCAGCTTGGCGGGAGAGACCCAGTACTTC.

This clone appeared a few times. The chain recombines TRBV2 with TRBJ2-5; 10 bases are a match to TRBD1. The CDR3 is made up of 14 amino acids. V dropped 5 bases and J dropped 3; count of bases not matched to a gene: 3. Germline V gene sequence: CDR1 SNHLY, CDR2 FYNNEI. DNA of the CDR3: TGTGCCAGCAGTCCCGGGACAGGGGAAGAGACCCAGTACTTC. It codes for CASSPGTGEETQYF.

This sequence joins TRBV11-1 and TRBJ2-7; 9 bases agree with TRBD1. The length of the CDR3 is 14 residues. With V trimmed by 5 bases and J by 3 bases, 5 bases remained unmatched. CDR1 SGHAT and CDR2 FQDESV come from the germline V gene (reference sequence). CDR3 sequence (DNA): TGTGCCAGCAGCACCGGGACAGGGAGCTACGAGCAGTACTTC. It specifies CASSTGTGSYEQYF.

This clone showed up just once. The chain links TRBV15 to TRBJ2-1, with D tentatively TRBD2 (6 bases). Per the germline V gene, CDR1 is LNHNV and CDR2 is YYDKDF (reference sequence). The CDR3 totals 15 residues. The V and J ends lost 0 bases and 8 bases respectively, with 14 bases between them. This CDR3 reads CATSRDQEGFDEQFF. CDR3 DNA: TGTGCCACCAGCAGAGATCAGGAGGGTTTTGATGAGCAGTTCTTC.

This chain connects TRBV20-1 to TRBJ1-1; D gene uncertain. V gave up 5 bases and J gave up 0 bases, with 4 bases separating them. There are 11 residues in the CDR3. Germline CDR1 reads DFQATT; CDR2 reads SNEGSKA (reference sequence). The CDR3 reads CSAPMNTEAFF. Written as DNA, the CDR3 is TGCAGTGCTCCAATGAACACTGAAGCTTTCTTT.

This sequence joins TRBV7-2 and TRBJ2-1; TRBD2 matches 8 bases. The CDR3 extends over 14 amino acids. The ends lost 4 bases at V and 7 bases at J; junction bases unmatched: 6. CDR1 is SGHTA, CDR2 FQGNSA, per germline. DNA for the CDR3: TGTGCCAGCAGCTCGGGACTAGTGAGGAATGAGCAGTTCTTC. This gives the protein CASSSGLVRNEQFF.

V and J are TRBV5-1 and TRBJ1-4; 7 bases are shared with TRBD1. V lost 4 bases, J lost 6 bases, and 9 bases stayed unmatched. Looked up from germline, CDR1 is SGHRS and CDR2 is YFSETQ. CDR3 size: 15 residues. CDR3 sequence: CASSPAPGQDEKLFF. CDR3 coding DNA: TGCGCCAGCAGCCCGGCCCCAGGACAGGATGAAAAACTGTTTTTT.

The rearrangement uses TRBV28 and TRBJ2-7; 7 positions match TRBD2. The CDR3 is 13 residues long. Germline values: CDR1 MDHEN, CDR2 SYDVKM. V lost 5 bases and J lost 6; bases outside the gene matches: 7. CDR3 DNA sequence: TGTGCCAGCAGTACTAGCGTCCCTCGCGAGCAGTACTTC. Amino acid sequence: CASSTSVPREQYF. Filled out from reference TRBV28 and TRBJ2-7, the complete variable domain reads DVKVTQSSRYLVKRTGEKVFLECVQDMDHENMFWYRQDPGLGLRLIYFSYDVKMKEKGDIPEGYSVSREKKERFSLILESASTNQTSMYLCASSTSVPREQYFGPGTRLTVT.

This clone was detected ten times or more. The chain joins TRBV5-1 to TRBJ2-7; 9 nucleotides line up with TRBD2. The germline V gene encodes CDR1 SGHRS and CDR2 YFSETQ. Trimming took 0 bases from V and 3 from J; bases not matched to a gene: 1. The CDR3 runs to 14 residues. DNA for the CDR3: TGCGCCAGCAGCTTGGCTAGCGGGATCTACGAGCAGTACTTC. As protein: CASSLASGIYEQYF.

In its sample, this clone was seen a few times. This chain uses TRBV5-5 with TRBJ1-1, with 9 bases that match TRBD1. The CDR3 has 16 residues. Germline CDR1 SGHKS, CDR2 YYEKEE (reference sequence). V gave up 4 bases and J gave up 4 bases; unmatched junction bases: 11. CDR3 nucleotide sequence: TGTGCCAGCAGCCAAGACGTCACAGGGGGCCGCACTGAAGCTTTCTTT. This codes for CASSQDVTGGRTEAFF. Full variable domain (remainder filled in from reference TRBV5-5 and TRBJ1-1): DAGVTQSPTHLIKTRGQQVTLRCSPISGHKSVSWYQQVLGQGPQFIFQYYEKEERGRGNFPDRFSARQFPNYSSELNVNALLLGDSALYLCASSQDVTGGRTEAFFGQGTRLTVV.

This clone showed up just a few times. The chain joins TRBV7-9 to TRBJ1-5; D uncertain. CDR3 length equals 15 residues. With 1 base removed from V and 3 bases from J, the gap between germline ends came to 10 bases. Germline V gives CDR1 SEHNR, CDR2 FQNEAQ (reference sequence). Written as DNA, the CDR3 is TGTGCCAGCAGCTTAGAGGGCGGGAACAATCAGCCCCAGCATTTT. This sequence encodes CASSLEGGNNQPQHF.

The chain has TRBV2 and TRBJ2-3; 9 bases fit TRBD2. V was pared by 1 base and J by 3 bases, with 2 bases of the junction left unmatched. Germline CDR1 reads SNHLY; CDR2 reads FYNNEI. This CDR3 region has 15 residues. CDR3 DNA: TGTGCCAGCAGTGAAGATCTAGCGGGAACAGATACGCAGTATTTT. Translated, it gives CASSEDLAGTDTQYF.